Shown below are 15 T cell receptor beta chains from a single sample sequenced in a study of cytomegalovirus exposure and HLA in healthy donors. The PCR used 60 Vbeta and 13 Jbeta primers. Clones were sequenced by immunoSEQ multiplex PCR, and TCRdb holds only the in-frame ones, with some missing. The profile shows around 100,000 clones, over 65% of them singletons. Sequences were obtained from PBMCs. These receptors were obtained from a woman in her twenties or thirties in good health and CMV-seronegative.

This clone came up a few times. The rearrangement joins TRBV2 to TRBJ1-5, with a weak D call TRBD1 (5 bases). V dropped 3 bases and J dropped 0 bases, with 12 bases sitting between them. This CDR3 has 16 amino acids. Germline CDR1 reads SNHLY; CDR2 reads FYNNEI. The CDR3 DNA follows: TGTGCCAGCAGTGAGTGGGGACTCTATAGCAATCAGCCCCAGCATTTT. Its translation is CASSEWGLYSNQPQHF.

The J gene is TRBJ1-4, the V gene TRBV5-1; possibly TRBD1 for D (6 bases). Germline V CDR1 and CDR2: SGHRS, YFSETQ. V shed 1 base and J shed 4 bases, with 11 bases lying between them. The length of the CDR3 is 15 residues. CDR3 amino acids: CASSLSGQVNEKLFF. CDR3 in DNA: TGCGCCAGCAGCTTGTCGGGACAAGTTAATGAAAAACTGTTTTTT.

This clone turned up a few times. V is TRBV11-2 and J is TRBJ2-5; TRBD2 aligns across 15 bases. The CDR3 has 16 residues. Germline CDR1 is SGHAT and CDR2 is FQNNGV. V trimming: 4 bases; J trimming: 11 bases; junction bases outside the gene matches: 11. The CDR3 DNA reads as TGTGCCAGCAGCTGGACTAGCGGGAGGGGAGTAGCAGAGCAGTACTTC. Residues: CASSWTSGRGVAEQYF.

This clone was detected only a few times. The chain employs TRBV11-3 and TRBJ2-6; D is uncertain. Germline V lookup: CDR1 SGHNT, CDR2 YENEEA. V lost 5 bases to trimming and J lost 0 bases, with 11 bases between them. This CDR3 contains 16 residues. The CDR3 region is CASSVTRSSGANVLTF. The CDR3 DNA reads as TGTGCCAGCAGCGTTACACGATCCTCTGGGGCCAACGTCCTGACTTTC.

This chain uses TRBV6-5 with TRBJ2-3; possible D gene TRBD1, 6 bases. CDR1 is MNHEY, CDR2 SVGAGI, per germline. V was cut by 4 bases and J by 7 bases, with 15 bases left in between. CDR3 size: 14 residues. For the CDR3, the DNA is TGTGCCAGCAGTTTCGTCACTCAGGGGAATACGCAGTATTTT. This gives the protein CASSFVTQGNTQYF.

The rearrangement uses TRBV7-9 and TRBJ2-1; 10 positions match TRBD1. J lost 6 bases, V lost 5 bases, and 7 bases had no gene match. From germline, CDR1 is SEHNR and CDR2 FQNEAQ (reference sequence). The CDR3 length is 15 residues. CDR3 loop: CASSIPGTGVNEQFF. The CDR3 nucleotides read TGTGCCAGCAGCATACCCGGGACAGGGGTCAATGAGCAGTTCTTC.

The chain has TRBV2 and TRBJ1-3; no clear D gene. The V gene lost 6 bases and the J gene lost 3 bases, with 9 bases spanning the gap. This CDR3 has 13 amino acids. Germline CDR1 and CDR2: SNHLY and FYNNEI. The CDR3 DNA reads TGTGCCAGCAGGGCCGAAGTTGGAAACACCATATATTTT. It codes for CASRAEVGNTIYF. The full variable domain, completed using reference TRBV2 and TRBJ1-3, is EPEVTQTPSHQVTQMGQEVILRCVPISNHLYFYWYRQILGQKVEFLVSFYNNEISEKSEIFDDQFSVERPDGSNFTLKIRSTKLEDSAMYFCASRAEVGNTIYFGEGSWLTVV.

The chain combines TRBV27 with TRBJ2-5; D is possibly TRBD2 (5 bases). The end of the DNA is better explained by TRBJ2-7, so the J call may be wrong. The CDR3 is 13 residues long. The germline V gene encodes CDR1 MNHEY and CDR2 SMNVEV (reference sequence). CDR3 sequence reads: CASSLRTGYEQYF. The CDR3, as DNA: TGTGCCAGCAGTTTAAGGACTGGGTACGAGCAGTACTTC.

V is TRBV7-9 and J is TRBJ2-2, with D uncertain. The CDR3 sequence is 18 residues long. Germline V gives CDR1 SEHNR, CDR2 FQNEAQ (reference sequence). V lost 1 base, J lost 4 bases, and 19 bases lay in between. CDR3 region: CASSLVWQAGSSTGELFF. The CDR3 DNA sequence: TGTGCCAGCAGCTTAGTATGGCAGGCCGGTAGTAGCACCGGGGAGCTGTTTTTT.

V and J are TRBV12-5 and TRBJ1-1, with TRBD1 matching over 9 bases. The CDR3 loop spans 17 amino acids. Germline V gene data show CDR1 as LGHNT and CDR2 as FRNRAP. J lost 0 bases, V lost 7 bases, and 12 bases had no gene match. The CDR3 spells CASVRTGETTLNTEAFF. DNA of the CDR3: TGTGCTAGTGTTCGGACAGGGGAAACTACCTTGAACACTGAAGCTTTCTTT.

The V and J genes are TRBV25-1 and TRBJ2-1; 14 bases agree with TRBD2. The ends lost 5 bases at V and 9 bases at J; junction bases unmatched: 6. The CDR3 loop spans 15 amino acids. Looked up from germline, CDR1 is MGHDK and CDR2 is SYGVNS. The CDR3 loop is CASSLTSGRAGEQFF. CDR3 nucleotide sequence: TGTGCCAGCAGTTTGACTAGCGGGAGGGCGGGTGAGCAGTTCTTC.

The CDR3 region has the DNA TGTGCCTGGAGTGCCGGGACTAGCGGGAGTAACATTCAGTACTTC. Amino acids: CAWSAGTSGSNIQYF. The V gene is TRBV30, the J gene TRBJ2-4; the match to TRBD2 covers 14 bases. Germline CDR1 and CDR2: GTSNPN and SVGIG (reference sequence). The CDR3 has 15 residues. Trimming removed 1 base from V and 7 bases from J; junction bases left unmatched: 3.

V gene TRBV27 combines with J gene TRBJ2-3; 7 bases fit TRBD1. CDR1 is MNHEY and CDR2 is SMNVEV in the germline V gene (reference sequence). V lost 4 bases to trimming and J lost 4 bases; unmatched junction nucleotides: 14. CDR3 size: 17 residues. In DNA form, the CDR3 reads TGTGCCAGCAGTTCACTAATGACCGGGACAGCCCCAGATACGCAGTATTTT. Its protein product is CASSSLMTGTAPDTQYF.

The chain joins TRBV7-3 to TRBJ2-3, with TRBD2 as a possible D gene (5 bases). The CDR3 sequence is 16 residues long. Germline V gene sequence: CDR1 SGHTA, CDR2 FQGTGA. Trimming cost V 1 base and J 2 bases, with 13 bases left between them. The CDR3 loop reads CASSLNPSGNTDTQYF. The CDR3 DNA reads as TGTGCCAGCAGCTTAAATCCCAGCGGTAACACAGATACGCAGTATTTT.

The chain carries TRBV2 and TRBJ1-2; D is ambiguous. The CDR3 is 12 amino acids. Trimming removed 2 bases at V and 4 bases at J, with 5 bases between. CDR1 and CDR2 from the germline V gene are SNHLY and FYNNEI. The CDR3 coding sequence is TGTGCCAGCAGTGAATTCGGCTATGGCTACACCTTC. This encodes CASSEFGYGYTF.